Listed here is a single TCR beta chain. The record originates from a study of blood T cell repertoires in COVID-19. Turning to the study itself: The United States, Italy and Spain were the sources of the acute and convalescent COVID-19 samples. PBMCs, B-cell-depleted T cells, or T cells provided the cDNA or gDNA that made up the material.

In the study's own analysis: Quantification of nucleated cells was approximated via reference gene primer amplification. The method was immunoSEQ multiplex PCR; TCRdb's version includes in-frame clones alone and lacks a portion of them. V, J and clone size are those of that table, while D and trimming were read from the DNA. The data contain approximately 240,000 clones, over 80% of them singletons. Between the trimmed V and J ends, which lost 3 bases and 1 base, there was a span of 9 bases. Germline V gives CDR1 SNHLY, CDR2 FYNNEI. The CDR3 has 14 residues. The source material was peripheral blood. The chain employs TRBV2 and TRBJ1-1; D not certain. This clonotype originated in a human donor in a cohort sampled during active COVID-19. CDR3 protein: CASSDWSGNTEAFF. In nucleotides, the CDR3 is TGTGCCAGCAGTGACTGGTCGGGGAACACTGAAGCTTTCTTT.